This paragraph covers one TCR beta chain sequence. Germline V lookup: CDR1 SGHVS, CDR2 FQNEAQ. The CDR3 is 13 amino acids. Trimming took 1 base from V and 12 from J; bases not matched to a gene: 3. Enrolled during active infection, Seattle patients were then followed longitudinally. The data derive from a study of blood T cell repertoires in COVID-19. Study-level information: Acute and convalescent COVID-19 samples came from the United States, Italy and Spain.

As processed by the authors: Amplification with reference gene primers provided the estimates of nucleated cell counts. The data were produced by immunoSEQ multiplex PCR, yet TCRdb's version contains in-frame clones alone and is incomplete. V, J and clone size are those of that table, while D and trimming were read from the DNA. The sample lists 160,000 or so clones, more than 85% seen once, with less than 2% in the top ten. This clonotype was obtained from a woman in her fifties or sixties with COVID-19, enrolled during active disease. The chain joins TRBV7-8 to TRBJ2-4, with 10 bases lining up with TRBD2. The sequenced material came from peripheral blood. The CDR3 nucleotides are TGTGCCAGCAGCTTAGGGCTAGCGGGGGATCAGTACTTC. Residues: CASSLGLAGDQYF. Complete variable domain (other parts from reference TRBV7-8 and TRBJ2-4): GAGVSQSPRYKVAKRGQDVALRCDPISGHVSLFWYQQALGQGPEFLTYFQNEAQLDKSGLPSDRFFAERPEGSVSTLKIQRTQQEDSAVYLCASSLGLAGDQYFGAGTRLSVL.